This T cell receptor beta chain was identified in a study of T-cell reconstitution after alpha-beta-depleted transplantation in children. Per germline, CDR1 LNHNV and CDR2 YYDKDF (reference sequence). The CDR3 is made up of 13 amino acids. V was cut by 2 bases and J by 0 bases, with 5 bases left in between. This clonotype was counted many times. Its cognate antigen is unknown. Study results and limitations: There were some patients whose high TCRbeta diversity at day 60 came from surviving recipient T cells and thymic progenitors. Reportedly, roughly two months post-transplant, alpha-beta T cells arose from several hundred expanded graft clones. After one year, T-cell counts and TCRbeta diversity mostly came from new T cells.

Unique molecular identifiers tagged the TCRbeta library. TCRdb processed the PCR reads anew with MiXCR; each CDR3 protein has one entry. The table has approximately 300,000 distinct CDR3 sequences, 9.5% to 13% seen once. The chain carries TRBV15 and TRBJ2-7; D may be TRBD2 (5 bases). The material was peripheral blood, obtained 180 days after TCRalphabeta/CD19-depleted stem cell transplant. The TCR originated in a male patient aged 2 to 9 who had a stem cell transplant for chronic granulomatous disease, so the T cells may come from the graft donor. The CDR3 DNA reads as TGTGCCACCAGCAGACGGGACTCCTACGAGCAGTACTTC. It yields the protein CATSRRDSYEQYF. Looking up the rest from reference TRBV15 and TRBJ2-7 gives the full variable domain: DAMVIQNPRYQVTQFGKPVTLSCSQTLNHNVMYWYQQKSSQAPKLLFHYYDKDFNNEADTPDNFQSRRPNTSFCFLDIRSPGLGDTAMYLCATSRRDSYEQYFGPGTRLTVT.